This TCR beta chain was documented in a study of PD-L1 blockade in urothelial cancer. About the study: There were a median of around 1,400 T cells in the tumor samples.

CDR3 length: 14 residues. The V end was cut by 6 bases, the J end by 8 bases, with 22 bases between. The germline CDR1 and CDR2 sequences are SQVTM and ANQGSEA. For FFPE tumors, housekeeping genes gauged usable DNA and T cell fraction. The table came from immunoSEQ multiplex PCR; TCRdb's copy has only in-frame clones and leaves some out. The sample yields about 36,000 clones, roughly a third seen once. This chain connects TRBV29-1 to TRBJ1-2; a weak D match, TRBD1 (5 bases). The sequences come from tumor tissue, collected before atezolizumab (anti-PD-L1) treatment. The receptor comes from a man between 60 and 75 years old with urothelial cancer. CDR3 sequence reads: CSVPGPGGPSGYTF. The DNA of the CDR3 is TGCAGCGTCCCAGGGCCGGGCGGACCGAGCGGCTACACCTTC.